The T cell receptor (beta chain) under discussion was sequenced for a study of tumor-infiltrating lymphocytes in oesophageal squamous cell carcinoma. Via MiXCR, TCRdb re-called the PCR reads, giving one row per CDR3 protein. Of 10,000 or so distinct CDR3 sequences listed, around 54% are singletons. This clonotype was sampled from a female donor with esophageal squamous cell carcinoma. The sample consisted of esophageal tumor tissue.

As DNA, the CDR3 is TGTGCCAGCAGGGACCCCGTGAGTAGGGTGACAGATACGCAGTATTTT. It specifies CASRDPVSRVTDTQYF. V gene TRBV6-2 or TRBV6-3 combines with J gene TRBJ2-3; D gene uncertain. The CDR3 consists of 16 residues. Germline CDR1 MNHEY, CDR2 SVGEGT. V gave up 6 bases and J gave up 3 bases, with 19 bases separating them.